The 32 T cell receptor beta chains in this list originate from one sample, sequenced in a study of blood T cell repertoires in COVID-19. Assay: immunoSEQ multiplex PCR; the TCRdb copy retains only in-frame clones and omits some. The sample consists of some 160,000 clones, approximately 88% of them appearing once. Material: peripheral blood. The receptors were gathered from a man aged 55 to 70 with acute or convalescent COVID-19.

This sequence joins TRBV21-1 and TRBJ1-1; TRBD1, the D gene given by the table, was not confirmed from the DNA. TRBV21-1 is a recognized pseudogene. CDR3 length: 14 residues. This chain's CDR3 is CASSPSTGGTEAFF. The CDR3 region has the DNA TGTGCCAGCAGCCCTTCGACAGGGGGCACTGAAGCTTTCTTT.

The table lists this clone with a count of one. This rearrangement joins TRBV4-3 to TRBJ2-3, with D possibly matching TRBD2 (5 bases). The CDR3 spans 15 residues. With 4 bases removed from V and 2 bases from J, the gap between germline ends came to 13 bases. CDR1 is LGHNA and CDR2 is YSLEER in the germline V gene. The CDR3 region has the DNA TGCGCCAGCAGCCCGGACGGACTCAACACAGATACGCAGTATTTT. Protein: CASSPDGLNTDTQYF.

The J gene is TRBJ1-4, the V gene TRBV10-3; TRBD1 is a possible D gene (5 bases). CDR1 ENHRY and CDR2 SYGVKD come from the germline V gene. The CDR3 runs to 14 residues. V lost 2 bases and J 5 bases, leaving 9 bases between the germline ends. The CDR3 protein is CAISERGQNEKLFF. For the CDR3, the DNA is TGTGCCATCAGTGAGAGGGGTCAAAATGAAAAACTGTTTTTT.

The V gene is TRBV14, the J gene TRBJ1-4; no firm D call. The V end lost 3 bases, the J end lost 3 bases, and 17 bases lay between the germline ends. CDR1 SGHDN and CDR2 FVKESK come from the germline V gene. This CDR3 contains 17 residues. CDR3: CASSQIGEGLANEKLFF. The CDR3, as DNA: TGTGCCAGCAGCCAGATCGGGGAGGGATTGGCTAATGAAAAACTGTTTTTT.

This clone was found a few times. V usage is TRBV11-2 and J usage is TRBJ1-2; D is undetermined. Trimming cost V 5 bases and J 6 bases, with 16 bases left between them. CDR3 size: 14 residues. The germline CDR1 and CDR2 sequences are SGHAT and FQNNGV. The CDR3 region is CASSPSRGKDGYTF. The CDR3 nucleotides are TGTGCCAGCAGCCCTAGTCGGGGAAAGGATGGCTACACCTTC.

The chain joins TRBV6-4 to TRBJ2-2; 7 bases align to TRBD1. The CDR3 has 16 amino acids. The germline gives CDR1 MRHNA, CDR2 SNTAGT. J lost 0 bases, V lost 5 bases, and 6 bases had no gene match. The CDR3 region is CASSIRDSANTGELFF. The DNA of the CDR3 is TGTGCCAGCAGTATCCGGGACAGCGCGAACACCGGGGAGCTGTTTTTT.

This rearrangement joins TRBV12-3 or TRBV12-4 to TRBJ1-2, with 8 bases that match TRBD1. The J segment lost 5 bases and the V segment lost 1 base, leaving 0 bases of the junction unmatched. CDR3 size: 13 residues. DNA of the CDR3: TGTGCCAGCAGTTTAGGGACAGGGTATGGCTACACCTTC. Its protein is CASSLGTGYGYTF.

The chain employs TRBV30 and TRBJ1-5; 10 bases line up with TRBD1. The V gene's germline CDR1 is GTSNPN and CDR2 SVGIG (reference sequence). V lost 4 bases, J lost 2 bases, and 2 bases stayed unmatched. This CDR3 region has 14 residues. The CDR3 DNA reads TGTGCCTGGACCGGGACAGGGGGCAATCAGCCCCAGCATTTT. Its protein is CAWTGTGGNQPQHF.

V is TRBV5-1 and J is TRBJ1-3, with D possibly matching TRBD1 (6 bases). V was shortened by 2 bases and J by 9 bases, with 21 bases between the two germline ends. Per germline, CDR1 SGHRS and CDR2 YFSETQ. The CDR3 is 16 amino acids. The CDR3 region has the DNA TGCGCCAGCAGCTTTAACAGGGCCCCTTTTACGGGCACCATATATTTT. Its translation is CASSFNRAPFTGTIYF. Full variable domain (outside the CDR3, taken from reference TRBV5-1 and TRBJ1-3): KAGVTQTPRYLIKTRGQQVTLSCSPISGHRSVSWYQQTPGQGLQFLFEYFSETQRNKGNFPGRFSGRQFSNSRSEMNVSTLELGDSALYLCASSFNRAPFTGTIYFGEGSWLTVV.

The rearrangement joins TRBV11-1 to TRBJ2-5; 8 positions match TRBD2. V lost 2 bases and J lost 4; bases outside the gene matches: 6. Per the germline V gene, CDR1 is SGHAT and CDR2 is FQDESV (reference sequence). The CDR3 has 15 amino acids. The chain's CDR3 is CASSLPGGLVETQYF. CDR3 DNA sequence: TGTGCCAGCAGCTTACCGGGGGGGCTCGTAGAGACCCAGTACTTC.

The table lists this clone with a few counts. V and J are TRBV18 and TRBJ1-6; 10 bases match TRBD1. V was clipped by 3 bases and J by 7 bases; unmatched bases: 9. Germline loops: CDR1 KGHSH, CDR2 LQKENI. This CDR3 comprises 17 residues. The CDR3 region is CASSPPQGQGGNSPLHF. The CDR3 coding sequence is TGTGCCAGCTCACCTCCCCAAGGACAGGGGGGAAATTCACCCCTCCACTTT.

The V gene is TRBV11-2, the J gene TRBJ2-5; D possibly corresponds to TRBD2 (5 bases). Germline-derived CDR1 and CDR2 are SGHAT and FQNNGV. CDR3 size: 15 residues. Deletions cut 1 base from V and 4 bases from J, with 13 bases between. The CDR3 DNA reads as TGTGCCAGCAGCTTAGCGAGGACTTGGACAGAGACCCAGTACTTC. Translation: CASSLARTWTETQYF. The variable domain in full, completed from reference TRBV11-2 and TRBJ2-5, reads EAGVAQSPRYKIIEKRQSVAFWCNPISGHATLYWYQQILGQGPKLLIQFQNNGVVDDSQLPKDRFSAERLKGVDSTLKIQPAKLEDSAVYLCASSLARTWTETQYFGPGTRLLVL.

CDR3 nucleotides: TGTGCCACCAGTGATTCAGGGTACAATGAGCAGTTCTTC. This sequence encodes CATSDSGYNEQFF. V gene TRBV24-1 combines with J gene TRBJ2-1, with a possible D match to TRBD1 (5 bases). Germline V gene data show CDR1 as KGHDR and CDR2 as SFDVKD. V lost 2 bases and J 4 bases, leaving 5 bases between the germline ends. CDR3 length: 13 amino acids.

In nucleotides, the CDR3 is TGTGCCACCAGCAGAGACCTTAGCGGGGGACGCACCGGGGAGCTGTTTTTT. As protein: CATSRDLSGGRTGELFF. This chain links TRBV15 with TRBJ2-2; TRBD2 matches at 9 bases. This CDR3 region has 17 residues. Losses at the gene ends were 0 bases for V and 4 bases for J; bases not matched to a gene: 6. The germline gives CDR1 LNHNV, CDR2 YYDKDF (reference sequence). The entire variable domain, with the rest obtained from reference TRBV15 and TRBJ2-2, is as follows: DAMVIQNPRYQVTQFGKPVTLSCSQTLNHNVMYWYQQKSSQAPKLLFHYYDKDFNNEADTPDNFQSRRPNTSFCFLDIRSPGLGDTAMYLCATSRDLSGGRTGELFFGEGSRLTVL.

The chain has TRBV27 and TRBJ2-1; 9 positions match TRBD2. The CDR3 length is 15 residues. V was pared by 2 bases and J by 4 bases, with 3 bases of the junction left unmatched. Per the germline V gene, CDR1 is MNHEY and CDR2 is SMNVEV (reference sequence). The CDR3 region has the DNA TGTGCCAGCAGTTTAGGGAGCGGGGGGTACAATGAGCAGTTCTTC. Translating it yields CASSLGSGGYNEQFF.

The chain links TRBV6-1 to TRBJ1-1; D remains unclear. The CDR3 is 13 residues long. The V gene lost 1 base and the J gene lost 1 base, with 4 bases spanning the gap. Per germline, CDR1 MNHNS and CDR2 SASEGT. The CDR3 nucleotides are TGTGCCAGCAGTGAAGGGGCGAACACTGAAGCTTTCTTT. Residues: CASSEGANTEAFF.

This clone was seen once. The chain joins TRBV2 to TRBJ1-5; D perhaps matches TRBD1 (6 bases). Trimming left V 5 bases short and J 1 base short, with 15 bases between. The germline V gene has CDR1 SNHLY and CDR2 FYNNEI. This CDR3 has 16 residues. CDR3 sequence: CASSWAGGRSNQPQHF. As DNA, the CDR3 is TGTGCCAGCAGTTGGGCGGGGGGGCGAAGCAATCAGCCCCAGCATTTT.

The rearrangement joins TRBV9 to TRBJ2-2; the match to TRBD2 covers 8 bases. Germline trimming cut 0 bases from V and 3 bases from J; bases unmatched to any gene: 4. This CDR3 spans 16 amino acids. Germline V lookup: CDR1 SGDLS, CDR2 YYNGEE. CDR3 residues: CASSVVSGVDTGELFF. The CDR3 nucleotides are TGTGCCAGCAGCGTAGTTAGCGGGGTAGACACCGGGGAGCTGTTTTTT.

The J gene is TRBJ1-1, the V gene TRBV19; 9 positions match TRBD1. CDR3 length equals 16 residues. J was trimmed by 3 bases and V by 5 bases; bases with no gene match: 10. Per germline, CDR1 LNHDA and CDR2 SQIVND (reference sequence). CDR3 residues: CASSPRPGQGYTEAFF. The DNA for the CDR3 is TGTGCCAGTAGTCCCCGCCCGGGACAGGGATACACTGAAGCTTTCTTT.

The rearrangement links TRBV7-2 to TRBJ2-2; possibly TRBD1 for D (6 bases). V was shortened by 7 bases and J by 1 base, with 13 bases between the two germline ends. The V gene's germline CDR1 is SGHTA and CDR2 FQGNSA. The CDR3 sequence is 15 residues long. The CDR3 here is CASKLGQWNTGELFF. The CDR3 DNA is TGTGCCAGCAAGTTAGGACAGTGGAACACCGGGGAGCTGTTTTTT.

The chain employs TRBV2 and TRBJ1-5; D unclear. Trimming took off 6 bases at V and 0 bases at J, with 9 bases between the two ends. The germline V gene encodes CDR1 SNHLY and CDR2 FYNNEI. This CDR3 spans 14 amino acids. The CDR3 DNA reads TGTGCCAGCAGCCCAGGTTTTAGCAATCAGCCCCAGCATTTT. Translating it yields CASSPGFSNQPQHF. Supplemented by reference TRBV2 and TRBJ1-5, the full variable domain reads EPEVTQTPSHQVTQMGQEVILRCVPISNHLYFYWYRQILGQKVEFLVSFYNNEISEKSEIFDDQFSVERPDGSNFTLKIRSTKLEDSAMYFCASSPGFSNQPQHFGDGTRLSIL.

The chain recombines TRBV6-5 with TRBJ2-2; D may be TRBD1 (6 bases). The CDR3 loop spans 12 amino acids. In germline, CDR1 is MNHEY, CDR2 SVGAGI. V was shortened by 6 bases and J by 8 bases, with 10 bases between the two germline ends. CDR3 residues: CASRTGAGELFF. CDR3 bases: TGTGCCAGCAGGACAGGCGCTGGGGAGCTGTTTTTT.

The CDR3 sequence is CASSRSLNRGWNTEAFF. The CDR3 DNA reads TGTGCCAGCAGCCGGAGTCTAAACAGGGGGTGGAACACTGAAGCTTTCTTT. This chain uses TRBV7-2 with TRBJ1-1; 8 positions match TRBD1. Trimming cost V 5 bases and J 1 base; bases outside gene matches: 12. The germline CDR1 and CDR2 sequences are SGHTA and FQGNSA. This CDR3 contains 17 residues. The whole variable domain, filled in from reference TRBV7-2 and TRBJ1-1, reads GAGVSQSPSNKVTEKGKDVELRCDPISGHTALYWYRQSLGQGLEFLIYFQGNSAPDKSGLPSDRFSAERTGGSVSTLTIQRTQQEDSAVYLCASSRSLNRGWNTEAFFGQGTRLTVV.

The V gene is TRBV21-1, the J gene TRBJ1-2; TRBD1 is the table's D call and was not checked against the DNA. TRBV21-1 is described as a pseudogene. The CDR3 consists of 12 residues. For the CDR3, the DNA is TGTGTCATAACAGGGGACACTTATGGCTACACCTTC. Translation gives CVITGDTYGYTF.

In this sample, this clone turned up a few times. V usage is TRBV6-2 or TRBV6-3 and J usage is TRBJ2-5; a weak D match, TRBD2 (6 bases). This CDR3 contains 15 residues. V lost 5 bases and J 5 bases, leaving 18 bases between the germline ends. Germline-derived CDR1 and CDR2 are MNHEY and SVGEGT. CDR3 sequence: CASSRVLAPGETQYF. The CDR3 nucleotides are TGTGCCAGCAGTCGCGTACTAGCTCCTGGGGAGACCCAGTACTTC.

V gene TRBV6-5 combines with J gene TRBJ2-5, with 14 nucleotides matching TRBD2. The CDR3 has 15 residues. The junction had 5 bases not matched to a gene; V was cut back by 6 bases and J by 5 bases. Germline lookup yields CDR1 MNHEY and CDR2 SVGAGI. CDR3 DNA sequence: TGTGCCAGCAGAAGACTAGCGGGGGGGCTTGAGACCCAGTACTTC. Amino acid sequence: CASRRLAGGLETQYF.

The V and J genes are TRBV4-3 and TRBJ1-3; D not certain. The CDR3 runs 16 residues. Trimming took off 1 base at V and 1 base at J, with 11 bases between the two ends. In germline, CDR1 is LGHNA, CDR2 YSLEER. CDR3 nucleotides: TGCGCCAGCAGCCAAGCGAGGCCGTCTTCTGGAAACACCATATATTTT. Protein: CASSQARPSSGNTIYF.

This chain connects TRBV6-1 to TRBJ2-2; 10 bases match TRBD1. Germline V CDR1 and CDR2: MNHNS, SASEGT. The CDR3 runs 16 residues. V gave up 4 bases and J gave up 4 bases; unmatched junction bases: 6. CDR3 nucleotides: TGTGCCAGCAGTGGCCGACAGGGGGCGGGCACCGGGGAGCTGTTTTTT. Amino acids: CASSGRQGAGTGELFF.

V usage is TRBV19 and J usage is TRBJ2-5, with 9 bases identical to TRBD1. From germline, CDR1 is LNHDA and CDR2 SQIVND (reference sequence). V was clipped by 3 bases and J by 6 bases; unmatched bases: 2. This CDR3 comprises 13 residues. Here the CDR3 reads CASSIDRGKTQYF. For the CDR3, the DNA is TGTGCCAGTAGTATCGACAGGGGGAAGACCCAGTACTTC.

This rearrangement joins TRBV2 to TRBJ1-6; D unresolved. The CDR3 spans 13 residues. The V and J ends lost 5 bases and 7 bases respectively, with 9 bases between them. The germline V gene encodes CDR1 SNHLY and CDR2 FYNNEI. CDR3 DNA: TGTGCCAGCAGTTGGGGAGGGAATTCACCCCTCCACTTT. Amino acid sequence: CASSWGGNSPLHF.

This clone came up a few times. V gene TRBV21-1 combines with J gene TRBJ1-1; the table calls TRBD1, which could not be checked here. TRBV21-1 is a documented pseudogene. This CDR3 is built from 15 residues. The CDR3 sequence: CASSAGTGENTEAFF. Written as DNA, the CDR3 is TGTGCCAGCAGTGCCGGGACAGGGGAAAACACTGAAGCTTTCTTT.

J is TRBJ1-1 and V is TRBV14, with D possibly TRBD1 on 5 matching bases. This CDR3 has 13 amino acids. Between the trimmed V and J ends, which lost 4 bases and 1 base, there was a span of 7 bases. CDR1 is SGHDN and CDR2 is FVKESK in the germline V gene. This chain's CDR3 is CASSLDRNTEAFF. Here the CDR3 DNA reads TGTGCCAGCAGCCTTGACAGGAACACTGAAGCTTTCTTT.